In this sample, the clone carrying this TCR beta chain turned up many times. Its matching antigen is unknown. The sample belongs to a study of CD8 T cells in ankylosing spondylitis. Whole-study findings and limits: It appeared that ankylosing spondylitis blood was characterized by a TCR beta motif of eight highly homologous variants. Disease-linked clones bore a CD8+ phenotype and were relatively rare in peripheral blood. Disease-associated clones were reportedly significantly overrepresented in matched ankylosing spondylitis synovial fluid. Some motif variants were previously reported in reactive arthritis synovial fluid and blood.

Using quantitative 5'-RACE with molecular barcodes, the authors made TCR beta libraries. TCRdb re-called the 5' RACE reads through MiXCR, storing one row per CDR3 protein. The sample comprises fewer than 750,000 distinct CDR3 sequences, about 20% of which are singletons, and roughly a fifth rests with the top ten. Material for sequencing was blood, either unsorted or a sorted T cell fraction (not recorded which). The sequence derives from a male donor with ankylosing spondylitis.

This chain's CDR3 is CASSQGVLAGEETQYF. The DNA for the CDR3 is TGCGCCAGCAGCCAAGGGGTCTTAGCGGGGGAAGAGACCCAGTACTTC. The J gene is TRBJ2-5, the V gene TRBV4-1, with 9 bases that match TRBD2. The V segment lost 1 base and the J segment 3 bases; nucleotides outside the gene matches: 6. This CDR3 has 16 residues. Germline V gene lookup returns CDR1 MGHRA and CDR2 YSYEKL.